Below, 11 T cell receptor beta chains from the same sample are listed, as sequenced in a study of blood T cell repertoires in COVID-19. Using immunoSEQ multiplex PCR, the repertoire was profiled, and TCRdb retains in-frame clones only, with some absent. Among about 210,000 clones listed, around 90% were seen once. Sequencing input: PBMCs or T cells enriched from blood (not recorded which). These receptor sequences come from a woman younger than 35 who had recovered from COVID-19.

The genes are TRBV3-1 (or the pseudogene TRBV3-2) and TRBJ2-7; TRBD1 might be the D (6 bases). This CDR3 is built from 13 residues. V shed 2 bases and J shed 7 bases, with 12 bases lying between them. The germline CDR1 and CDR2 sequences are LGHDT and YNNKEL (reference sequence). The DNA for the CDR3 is TGTGCCAGCAGCCAATGGACAGAACGAGAGCAGTACTTC. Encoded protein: CASSQWTEREQYF.

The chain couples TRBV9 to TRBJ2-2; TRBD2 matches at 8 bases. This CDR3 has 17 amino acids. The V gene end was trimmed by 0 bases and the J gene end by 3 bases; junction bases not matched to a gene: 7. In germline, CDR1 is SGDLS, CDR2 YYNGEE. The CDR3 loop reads CASSVEPGGAYTGELFF. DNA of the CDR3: TGTGCCAGCAGCGTAGAACCCGGGGGGGCCTACACCGGGGAGCTGTTTTTT.

The CDR3 protein is CASSNSQVVQFF. CDR3 DNA sequence: TGCGCCAGCAGCAACTCACAGGTAGTTCAGTTCTTC. The rearrangement uses TRBV5-1 and TRBJ2-1, with D tentatively TRBD1 (5 bases). Trimming removed 4 bases at V and 13 bases at J, with 15 bases between. The V gene's germline CDR1 is SGHRS and CDR2 YFSETQ. The CDR3 is 12 residues long. The variable domain in full, completed from reference TRBV5-1 and TRBJ2-1, reads KAGVTQTPRYLIKTRGQQVTLSCSPISGHRSVSWYQQTPGQGLQFLFEYFSETQRNKGNFPGRFSGRQFSNSRSEMNVSTLELGDSALYLCASSNSQVVQFFGPGTRLTVL.

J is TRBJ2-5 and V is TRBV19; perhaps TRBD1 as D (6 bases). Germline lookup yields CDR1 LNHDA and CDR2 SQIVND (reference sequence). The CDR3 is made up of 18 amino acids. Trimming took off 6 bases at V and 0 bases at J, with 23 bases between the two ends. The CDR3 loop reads CASSRSPTGTMDQETQYF. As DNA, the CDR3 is TGTGCCAGTAGCAGAAGTCCGACCGGGACAATGGACCAAGAGACCCAGTACTTC.

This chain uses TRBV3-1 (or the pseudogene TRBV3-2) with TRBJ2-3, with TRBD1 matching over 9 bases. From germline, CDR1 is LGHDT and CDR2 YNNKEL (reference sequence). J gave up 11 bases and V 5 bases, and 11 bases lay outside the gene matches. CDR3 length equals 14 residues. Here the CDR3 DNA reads TGTGCCAGCAGCGCCGACAGGGGGGGCAGGTTGCAGTATTTT. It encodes CASSADRGGRLQYF.

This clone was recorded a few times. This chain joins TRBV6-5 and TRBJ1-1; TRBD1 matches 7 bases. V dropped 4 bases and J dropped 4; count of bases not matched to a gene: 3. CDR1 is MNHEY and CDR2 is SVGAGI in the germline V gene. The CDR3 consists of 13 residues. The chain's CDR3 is CASSSQGGTEAFF. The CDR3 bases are TGTGCCAGCAGTTCCCAGGGGGGCACTGAAGCTTTCTTT.

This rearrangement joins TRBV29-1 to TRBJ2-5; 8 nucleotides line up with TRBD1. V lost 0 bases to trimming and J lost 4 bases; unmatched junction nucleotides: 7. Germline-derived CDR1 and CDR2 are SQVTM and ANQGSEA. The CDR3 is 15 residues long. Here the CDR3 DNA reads TGCAGCGTTGAAGAGGGGGCAGGGGGCGCAGAGACCCAGTACTTC. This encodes CSVEEGAGGAETQYF.

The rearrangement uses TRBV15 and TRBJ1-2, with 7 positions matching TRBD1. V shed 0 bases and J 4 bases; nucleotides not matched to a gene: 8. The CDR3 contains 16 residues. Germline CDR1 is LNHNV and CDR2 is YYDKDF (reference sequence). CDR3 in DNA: TGTGCCACCAGCAGAGATAAAACAGGGGTAGGCTATGGCTACACCTTC. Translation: CATSRDKTGVGYGYTF.

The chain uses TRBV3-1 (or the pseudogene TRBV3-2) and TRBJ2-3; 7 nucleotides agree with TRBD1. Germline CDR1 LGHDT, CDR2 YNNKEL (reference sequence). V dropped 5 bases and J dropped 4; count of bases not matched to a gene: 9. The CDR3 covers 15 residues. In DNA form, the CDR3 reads TGTGCCAGCAGCTCACCTAGGGGGCTGTCAGATACGCAGTATTTT. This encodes CASSSPRGLSDTQYF.

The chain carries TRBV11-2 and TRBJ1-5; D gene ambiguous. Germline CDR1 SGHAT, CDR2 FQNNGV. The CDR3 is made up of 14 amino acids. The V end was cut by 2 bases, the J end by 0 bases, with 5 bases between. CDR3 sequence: CASSLTDSNQPQHF. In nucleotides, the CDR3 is TGTGCCAGCAGCTTAACAGATAGCAATCAGCCCCAGCATTTT.

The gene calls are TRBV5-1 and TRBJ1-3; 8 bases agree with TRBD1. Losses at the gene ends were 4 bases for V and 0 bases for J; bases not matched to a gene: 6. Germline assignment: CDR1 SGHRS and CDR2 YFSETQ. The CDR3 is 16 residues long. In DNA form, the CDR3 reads TGCGCCAGCAGCATGGGACAGGCCGACTCTGGAAACACCATATATTTT. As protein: CASSMGQADSGNTIYF.